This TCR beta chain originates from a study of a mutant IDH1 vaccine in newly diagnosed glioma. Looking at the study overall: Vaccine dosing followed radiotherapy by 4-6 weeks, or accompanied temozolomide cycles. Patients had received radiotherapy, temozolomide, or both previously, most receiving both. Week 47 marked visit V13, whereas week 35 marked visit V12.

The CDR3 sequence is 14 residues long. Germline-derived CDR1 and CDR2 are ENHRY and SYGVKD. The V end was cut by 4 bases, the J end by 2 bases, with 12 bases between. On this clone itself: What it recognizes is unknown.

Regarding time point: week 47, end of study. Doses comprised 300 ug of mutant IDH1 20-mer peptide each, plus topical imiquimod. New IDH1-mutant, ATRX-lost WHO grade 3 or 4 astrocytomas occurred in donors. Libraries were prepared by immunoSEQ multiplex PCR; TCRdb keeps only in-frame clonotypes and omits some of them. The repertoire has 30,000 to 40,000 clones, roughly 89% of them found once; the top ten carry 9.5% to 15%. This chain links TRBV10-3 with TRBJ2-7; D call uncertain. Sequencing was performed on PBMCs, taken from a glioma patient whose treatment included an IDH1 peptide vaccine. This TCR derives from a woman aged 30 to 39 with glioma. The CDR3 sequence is CAISVKLPPYEQYF. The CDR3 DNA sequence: TGTGCCATCAGTGTAAAACTTCCCCCCTACGAGCAGTACTTC.